Presented here are 4 T cell receptor beta chains from one specimen sequenced in a study of cytomegalovirus exposure and HLA in healthy donors. The PCR ran on 60 Vbeta and 13 Jbeta primers. Here immunoSEQ multiplex PCR was the method, and the copy in TCRdb shows in-frame clones only, minus some. The sample includes roughly 180,000 clones, roughly 80% of them seen just once. The material sequenced was PBMCs. These receptors were collected from a woman aged 18-29 years in good health and CMV-seronegative.

The V call is TRBV2, the J call TRBJ2-3; 8 bases map to TRBD2. CDR1 is SNHLY, CDR2 FYNNEI, per germline. CDR3 length: 13 amino acids. V shed 5 bases and J 5 bases; nucleotides not matched to a gene: 3. CDR3 sequence: CASSPGGGDTQYF. CDR3 DNA: TGTGCCAGCAGTCCCGGGGGGGGAGATACGCAGTATTTT.

This clone occurred a few times. This chain connects TRBV11-2 to TRBJ2-1, with D possibly being TRBD2 (7 bases). This CDR3 spans 14 amino acids. Between the trimmed V and J ends, which lost 4 bases and 9 bases, there was a span of 16 bases. Germline lookup yields CDR1 SGHAT and CDR2 FQNNGV. The DNA of the CDR3 is TGTGCCAGCAGCTCCAATCGGGGGGCGGGTGAGCAGTTCTTC. Protein: CASSSNRGAGEQFF. The variable domain in full, with the rest retrieved from reference TRBV11-2 and TRBJ2-1, is EAGVAQSPRYKIIEKRQSVAFWCNPISGHATLYWYQQILGQGPKLLIQFQNNGVVDDSQLPKDRFSAERLKGVDSTLKIQPAKLEDSAVYLCASSSNRGAGEQFFGPGTRLTVL.

The V and J genes are TRBV5-1 and TRBJ2-3, with D possibly being TRBD2 (5 bases). The germline V gene has CDR1 SGHRS and CDR2 YFSETQ. There are 14 residues in the CDR3. V was clipped by 7 bases and J by 7 bases, with 19 bases between them. The CDR3 nucleotides are TGCGCCAGCCAACTAGAAGCCTCAGCTCATACGCAGTATTTT. Amino acid sequence: CASQLEASAHTQYF.

The V gene is TRBV9, the J gene TRBJ2-2; no definite D call. The CDR3 consists of 13 residues. Germline lookup yields CDR1 SGDLS and CDR2 YYNGEE. The germline V and J ends were trimmed by 6 bases and 0 bases, with 6 bases remaining between them. The CDR3: CASTYSNTGELFF. The CDR3 DNA reads as TGTGCCAGCACTTATTCGAACACCGGGGAGCTGTTTTTT. The full variable domain, its missing parts supplied by reference TRBV9 and TRBJ2-2, is DSGVTQTPKHLITATGQRVTLRCSPRSGDLSVYWYQQSLDQGLQFLIQYYNGEERAKGNILERFSAQQFPDLHSELNLSSLELGDSALYFCASTYSNTGELFFGEGSRLTVL.